This T cell receptor beta chain was observed in a study of blood T cell repertoires in COVID-19. Across the whole study: Specimens from acute and convalescent COVID-19 originated in the United States, Italy and Spain. In each case, the material was cDNA or gDNA derived from T cells, B-cell-depleted T cells, or PBMCs.

The CDR3 is 14 residues long. CDR1 SGHAT and CDR2 FQNNGV come from the germline V gene. The ends were cut back, 4 bases at V and 0 bases at J, with 9 bases in the middle. The authors' processing: From reference gene primer amplification, estimates of nucleated cell counts were derived. Libraries were prepared by immunoSEQ multiplex PCR; TCRdb keeps only in-frame clonotypes and omits some of them. V and J calls and clone size are as listed in that table; D and trimming were resolved from the DNA. The table shows about 110,000 clones, with less than 80% occurring only once. The clonotype was recovered from a man in his 70s with active or convalescent COVID-19. The J gene is TRBJ1-2, the V gene TRBV11-2, with D tentatively TRBD1 (5 bases). Sequencing input: peripheral blood. This CDR3 reads CASSSRETNYGYTF. The CDR3 nucleotides are TGTGCCAGCAGCTCCAGGGAAACTAACTATGGCTACACCTTC.